This T cell receptor (beta chain) was sequenced during a study of cytomegalovirus exposure and HLA in healthy donors. It was with 60 Vbeta and 13 Jbeta primers that the PCR ran. Measured with immunoSEQ multiplex PCR; TCRdb has only the in-frame clones, and not every one. The top ten clones hold roughly 2.5% of a sample with around 110,000 clones, roughly 82% of them seen once. Germline V gene lookup returns CDR1 LNHDA and CDR2 SQIVND (reference sequence). The ends were cut back, 3 bases at V and 6 bases at J, with 11 bases in the middle. This CDR3 comprises 13 residues. This chain links TRBV19 with TRBJ1-2; perhaps TRBD1 as D (6 bases). Input material: PBMCs. The TCR sequence derives from a man aged 25 to 40 in good health and CMV-seropositive. The CDR3 here is CASSIEGDDGYTF. The CDR3 DNA is TGTGCCAGTAGTATCGAGGGGGACGATGGCTACACCTTC.